This TCR beta chain was recorded in a study of blood T cell repertoires in COVID-19. Looking at the study overall: The origin of the acute and convalescent COVID-19 samples was the United States, Italy and Spain. T cells, B-cell-depleted T cells, or PBMCs supplied cDNA or gDNA.

This clone was recorded only once. Authors' processing steps: Amplification from reference gene primers served as the basis for estimated nucleated cell counts. Repertoires were generated with immunoSEQ multiplex PCR, while TCRdb's copy carries only in-frame clones and drops some. Clone size and V and J calls were adopted from that table, with D and trimming inferred from the DNA. The data show about 260,000 clones, roughly 84% seen once. Per the germline V gene, CDR1 is SGHVS and CDR2 is FQNEAQ. The CDR3 runs 14 residues. V lost 2 bases, J lost 8 bases, and 12 bases lay in between. The rearrangement joins TRBV7-8 to TRBJ1-4, with a weak D call TRBD1 (5 bases). This clonotype was sampled from a woman in her 40s who had recovered from COVID-19. The sequenced sample consisted of peripheral blood. The CDR3 DNA is TGTGCCAGCAGCTTAATAGGGGAAGGGGAAAAACTGTTTTTT. Protein product: CASSLIGEGEKLFF. Together with reference TRBV7-8 and TRBJ1-4, the CDR3 gives the full variable domain: GAGVSQSPRYKVAKRGQDVALRCDPISGHVSLFWYQQALGQGPEFLTYFQNEAQLDKSGLPSDRFFAERPEGSVSTLKIQRTQQEDSAVYLCASSLIGEGEKLFFGSGTQLSVL.